What follows are 22 T cell receptor beta chains derived from one specimen sequenced in a study of T cells after posttransplantation cyclophosphamide. Assay: immunoSEQ multiplex PCR; the TCRdb copy retains only in-frame clones and omits some. The sample holds more than 30,000 clones, 75% to 95% seen once. Cells defined as naive were viable CD3+CD4+ or CD3+CD8+ and CCR7+CD45RA+CD45RO-CD95-CD27+CD28+. Sequencing was carried out using naive CD4+ T cells sorted from PBMCs. All receptors derive from a woman aged 55-69 years in good health, CMV-negative, and a related stem cell transplant donor.

This clone has only one observation. The CDR3 loop is CASRPGDRNTGELFF. In DNA, the CDR3 is TGTGCCAGCAGACCCGGGGACAGAAACACCGGGGAGCTGTTTTTT. The chain joins TRBV27 to TRBJ2-2; 7 bases align to TRBD1. V dropped 6 bases and J dropped 2; count of bases not matched to a gene: 6. Germline assignment: CDR1 MNHEY and CDR2 SMNVEV (reference sequence). The length of the CDR3 is 15 residues.

V usage is TRBV19 and J usage is TRBJ1-3, with TRBD1 matching over 7 bases. Germline V gene sequence: CDR1 LNHDA, CDR2 SQIVND (reference sequence). Trimming at V came to 9 bases and at J to 0 bases, leaving 8 bases not matched to a gene. This CDR3 has 15 amino acids. CDR3 nucleotide sequence: TGTGCCAGCTCCGGGACAGCCGTCTCTGGAAACACCATATATTTT. Its protein is CASSGTAVSGNTIYF.

This sequence joins TRBV14 and TRBJ2-7; D is undetermined. Germline CDR1 and CDR2: SGHDN and FVKESK. Trimming removed 1 base from V and 3 bases from J, with 10 bases in between. The CDR3 covers 14 residues. The CDR3 here is CASSQGASYYEQYF. For the CDR3, the DNA is TGTGCCAGCAGCCAAGGTGCCTCCTACTACGAGCAGTACTTC. Looking up the rest from reference TRBV14 and TRBJ2-7 gives the full variable domain: EAGVTQFPSHSVIEKGQTVTLRCDPISGHDNLYWYRRVMGKEIKFLLHFVKESKQDESGMPNNRFLAERTGGTYSTLKVQPAELEDSGVYFCASSQGASYYEQYFGPGTRLTVT.

The chain combines TRBV7-6 with TRBJ2-2, with 10 positions matching TRBD2. Per germline, CDR1 SGHVS and CDR2 FNYEAQ. The J segment lost 3 bases and the V segment lost 3 bases, leaving 1 base of the junction unmatched. The CDR3 is made up of 15 amino acids. The CDR3 nucleotides read TGTGCCAGCAGCTTGCTAGCGGGGGACACCGGGGAGCTGTTTTTT. Translated: CASSLLAGDTGELFF.

The gene calls are TRBV28 and TRBJ1-5, with 7 bases that match TRBD1. The CDR3 covers 12 residues. V trimming: 7 bases; J trimming: 7 bases; junction bases outside the gene matches: 4. Germline V gives CDR1 MDHEN, CDR2 SYDVKM. CDR3 sequence (DNA): TGTGCCAGCACGGTAGGGGGCCAGCCCCAGCATTTT. Protein: CASTVGGQPQHF.

The chain carries TRBV23-1 and TRBJ2-5; D unclear. TRBV23-1 belongs to the ORF category, with a function that is uncertain. The CDR3 spans 12 residues. Between the trimmed V and J ends, which lost 5 bases and 4 bases, there was a span of 8 bases. CDR3 sequence (DNA): TGCGCCAGCAGTTCACACCCAGAGACCCAGTACTTC. This translates into CASSSHPETQYF.

In this sample, this clone turned up a few times. V is TRBV27 and J is TRBJ1-5, with D hard to call. CDR1 and CDR2 (germline): MNHEY, SMNVEV (reference sequence). The CDR3 is 15 amino acids. The V end was cut by 5 bases, the J end by 3 bases, with 14 bases between. This CDR3 is CASSPQLRANQPQHF. CDR3 nucleotide sequence: TGTGCCAGCAGTCCCCAATTGAGGGCCAATCAGCCCCAGCATTTT.

This chain joins TRBV11-3 and TRBJ2-1, with unresolved D. Trimming pared 4 bases from V and 0 bases from J, leaving 13 bases between. CDR1 SGHNT and CDR2 YENEEA come from the germline V gene. The CDR3 runs 16 residues. The CDR3 sequence: CASSSQDLRSYNEQFF. In DNA, the CDR3 is TGTGCCAGCAGCTCTCAAGACTTGCGCTCCTACAATGAGCAGTTCTTC.

The rearrangement joins TRBV21-1 to TRBJ1-2. TRBV21-1 is assigned pseudogene status. The CDR3 sequence is 12 residues long. The CDR3, as DNA: TGTGCCAGCTACAAGCCCGGGGATGGCTACACCTTC. The encoded protein is CASYKPGDGYTF.

The rearrangement links TRBV5-1 to TRBJ1-4; TRBD1 might be the D (6 bases). The CDR3 is 13 residues long. V was trimmed by 0 bases and J by 8 bases, leaving 8 bases between them. Germline loops: CDR1 SGHRS, CDR2 YFSETQ. The CDR3 sequence: CASSLVGAEKLFF. The CDR3 bases are TGCGCCAGCAGCTTGGTGGGGGCGGAAAAACTGTTTTTT.

This chain uses TRBV18 with TRBJ2-1, with 10 bases identical to TRBD2. Germline V gene lookup returns CDR1 KGHSH and CDR2 LQKENI. The CDR3 totals 16 residues. J was trimmed by 4 bases and V by 4 bases; bases with no gene match: 7. CDR3 DNA sequence: TGTGCCAGCTCACGCCTCAGCGGGGGGGCTTACAATGAGCAGTTCTTC. Translation gives CASSRLSGGAYNEQFF.

The chain recombines TRBV19 with TRBJ2-2; 8 bases fit TRBD2. This CDR3 comprises 16 residues. Trimming at V came to 1 base and at J to 3 bases, leaving 4 bases not matched to a gene. Germline V gene sequence: CDR1 LNHDA, CDR2 SQIVND (reference sequence). The CDR3 nucleotides are TGTGCCAGTAGTATAGTAGGCGGGAGGCACACCGGGGAGCTGTTTTTT. Translation: CASSIVGGRHTGELFF.

The rearrangement uses TRBV4-2 and TRBJ1-1; no firm D call. The CDR3 has 13 residues. Germline V lookup: CDR1 LGHNA, CDR2 YNFKEQ. V was trimmed by 0 bases and J by 6 bases, leaving 8 bases between them. CDR3 region: CASSQDPLAEAFF. The CDR3 region has the DNA TGTGCCAGCAGCCAAGATCCCCTCGCTGAAGCTTTCTTT.

The V and J genes are TRBV28 and TRBJ1-1, with D unresolved. Trimming removed 10 bases at V and 1 base at J, with 16 bases between. This CDR3 is 14 amino acids long. CDR1 is MDHEN and CDR2 is SYDVKM in the germline V gene. The CDR3 nucleotides read TGTGCCATACGGGAGGGTCAAAGGAACACTGAAGCTTTCTTT. It encodes CAIREGQRNTEAFF.

This chain links TRBV19 with TRBJ1-5; TRBD1 matches 10 bases. The V gene end was trimmed by 5 bases and the J gene end by 2 bases; junction bases not matched to a gene: 3. This CDR3 has 15 amino acids. Germline lookup yields CDR1 LNHDA and CDR2 SQIVND (reference sequence). CDR3 amino acids: CASSAGTGGNQPQHF. The CDR3 DNA is TGTGCCAGTAGTGCCGGGACAGGGGGCAATCAGCCCCAGCATTTT.

The J gene is TRBJ1-4, the V gene TRBV13; a weak D match, TRBD1 (6 bases). Trimming stripped 0 bases from V and 2 bases from J, with 10 bases between. Germline values: CDR1 PRHDT, CDR2 FYEKMQ (reference sequence). The length of the CDR3 is 16 residues. The CDR3 protein is CASSLGGARTNEKLFF. CDR3 DNA sequence: TGTGCCAGCAGCTTAGGGGGGGCCCGGACTAATGAAAAACTGTTTTTT.

The chain is built from TRBV5-4 and TRBJ2-5, with TRBD1 as a possible D gene (6 bases). From germline, CDR1 is SGHNT and CDR2 YYREEE (reference sequence). This CDR3 comprises 13 residues. Trimming left V 3 bases short and J 4 bases short, with 10 bases between. CDR3 coding DNA: TGTGCCAGCAGCTCACAGGGTCGAGAGACCCAGTACTTC. This sequence encodes CASSSQGRETQYF.

The chain combines TRBV10-2 with TRBJ1-2, with TRBD1 identical over 10 bases. Looked up from germline, CDR1 is WSHSY and CDR2 is SAAADI. J was trimmed by 4 bases and V by 6 bases; bases with no gene match: 14. This CDR3 comprises 17 residues. The CDR3 sequence: CASRPTPGTGDTYGYTF. In DNA form, the CDR3 reads TGCGCCAGCAGGCCCACTCCCGGGACAGGGGATACCTATGGCTACACCTTC.

The V call is TRBV13, the J call TRBJ2-5; D ambiguous. The length of the CDR3 is 14 residues. CDR1 PRHDT and CDR2 FYEKMQ come from the germline V gene (reference sequence). V was clipped by 1 base and J by 4 bases, with 10 bases between them. CDR3 sequence reads: CASSLVRSGETQYF. CDR3 bases: TGTGCCAGCAGCTTAGTCAGGTCCGGAGAGACCCAGTACTTC. The full variable domain, completed using reference TRBV13 and TRBJ2-5, is AAGVIQSPRHLIKEKRETATLKCYPIPRHDTVYWYQQGPGQDPQFLISFYEKMQSDKGSIPDRFSAQQFSDYHSELNMSSLELGDSALYFCASSLVRSGETQYFGPGTRLLVL.

The chain carries TRBV19 and TRBJ2-3; D call uncertain. Trimming removed 3 bases from V and 0 bases from J, with 10 bases in between. CDR1 and CDR2 (germline): LNHDA, SQIVND (reference sequence). The CDR3 has 15 amino acids. The CDR3 DNA reads TGTGCCAGTAGTATGCCCTCAGGCAGCACAGATACGCAGTATTTT. Protein sequence: CASSMPSGSTDTQYF.

J is TRBJ1-1 and V is TRBV6-6; D remains unclear. V lost 2 bases and J lost 4, with 8 bases in between. The CDR3 is made up of 13 amino acids. Germline V gene lookup returns CDR1 MNHNY and CDR2 SVGAGI (reference sequence). CDR3 residues: CASSYTGGTEAFF. The CDR3 DNA reads as TGTGCCAGCAGTTACACGGGTGGCACTGAAGCTTTCTTT.

J is TRBJ1-5 and V is TRBV6-6; 9 bases line up with TRBD1. Germline V gene sequence: CDR1 MNHNY, CDR2 SVGAGI (reference sequence). V gave up 8 bases and J gave up 4 bases; unmatched junction bases: 3. The CDR3 has 13 residues. The CDR3 loop is CASRDRENQPQHF. DNA of the CDR3: TGTGCCAGCCGGGACAGGGAGAATCAGCCCCAGCATTTT.